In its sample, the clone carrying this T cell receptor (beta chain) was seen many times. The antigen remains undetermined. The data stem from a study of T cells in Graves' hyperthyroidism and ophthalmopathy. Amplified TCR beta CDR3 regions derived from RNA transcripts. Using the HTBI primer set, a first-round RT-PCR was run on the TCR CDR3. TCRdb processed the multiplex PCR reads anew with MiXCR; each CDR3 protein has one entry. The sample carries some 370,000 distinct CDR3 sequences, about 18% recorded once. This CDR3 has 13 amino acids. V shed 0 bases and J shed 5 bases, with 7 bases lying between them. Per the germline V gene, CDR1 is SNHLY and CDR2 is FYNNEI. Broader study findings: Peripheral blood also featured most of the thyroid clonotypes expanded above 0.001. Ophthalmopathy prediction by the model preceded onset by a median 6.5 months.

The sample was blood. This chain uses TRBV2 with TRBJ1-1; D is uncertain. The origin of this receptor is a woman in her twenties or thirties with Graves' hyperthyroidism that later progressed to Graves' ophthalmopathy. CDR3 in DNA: TGTGCCAGCAGTGAAGCTAGGTTTACTGAAGCTTTCTTT. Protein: CASSEARFTEAFF.